This TCR beta chain was found in a study of T cell changes during pregnancy in multiple sclerosis. This table comes from immunoSEQ multiplex PCR, and its TCRdb copy is limited to in-frame clones, with some not included. Of 53,000 or so clones listed, approximately 94% were seen once; the top ten hold around 0.6%. Per the germline V gene, CDR1 is ENHRY and CDR2 is SYGVKD. CDR3 length: 13 residues. The ends were cut back, 6 bases at V and 4 bases at J, with 13 bases in the middle. This sample comprised CD4+ T cells from peripheral blood mononuclear cells, obtained in the second trimester of pregnancy. The chain combines TRBV10-3 with TRBJ2-7; D may be TRBD1 (6 bases). This receptor was identified in a female donor with multiple sclerosis, enrolled in a pregnancy study. The CDR3 sequence is CAISLQGAYEQYF. The CDR3 DNA reads TGTGCCATCAGCTTACAGGGAGCTTACGAGCAGTACTTC.